Listed below are T cell receptor beta chains from one sample, sequenced in a study of T cells in tuberculosis. Method: immunoSEQ multiplex PCR; TCRdb's copy keeps in-frame clones and lacks some. The sample comprises tens of thousands of clones, just over 90% of which are singletons, and 6.5% to 9% rests with the top ten. The starting material was PBMCs, obtained at tuberculosis diagnosis. These receptors originate from an adult with tuberculosis. Some clones in this sample may be carry-over from other donors' samples. CDR3s include the opening cysteine and the closing phenylalanine or tryptophan. D genes are given only for firm matches. Where a row states a size, it is once, few, many or the class of an expanded clone; other rows omit it.

>TRBD1|TRBV11-3|NA|TRBJ2-1|14
TGTGCCAGCAGCTCCAGCAGGGGGTTATCTGAGCAGTTCTTC
CASSSSRGLSEQFF
>TRBD1|TRBV19|NA|TRBJ1-4|14
TGTGCCAGTAGTGGCACAGGGGCGGGAGAAAAACTGTTTTTT
CASSGTGAGEKLFF
>NA|TRBV4-1|once|TRBJ1-1|14
TGCGCCAGCAGCCAAGCGGAAAGAGGGACTGAAGCTTTCTTT
CASSQAERGTEAFF
>TRBD1|TRBV5-1|NA|TRBJ1-1|17
TGCGCCAGCCGGGACAGGGCGATTGGTAGAAGGAACACTGAAGCTTTCTTT
CASRDRAIGRRNTEAFF
>NA|TRBV2|NA|TRBJ1-1|13
TGTGCCAGCAGGGATGACAGTAACACTGAAGCTTTCTTT
CASRDDSNTEAFF
>TRBD1|TRBV11-2|NA|TRBJ2-1|15
TGTGCCAGCAGCTTAGACGGGACAGGGACCAATGAGCAGTTCTTC
CASSLDGTGTNEQFF
>NA|TRBV19|NA|TRBJ2-7|14
TGTGCCAGTAGTATTCAGGGAGGTTTGAGCGAGCAGTACTTC
CASSIQGGLSEQYF
>NA|TRBV5-5|NA|TRBJ1-5|14
TGTGCCAGCAGCCAGGAATTATCGGATCAGCCCCAGCATTTT
CASSQELSDQPQHF
>NA|TRBV28|NA|TRBJ1-3|15
TGTGCCAGCAGTTTAGGGAGTATCTCTGGAAACACCATATATTTT
CASSLGSISGNTIYF
>NA|TRBV27|NA|TRBJ1-2|14
TGTGCCAGCAGTCCCTCTTATAGTCTTGATGGCTACACCTTC
CASSPSYSLDGYTF